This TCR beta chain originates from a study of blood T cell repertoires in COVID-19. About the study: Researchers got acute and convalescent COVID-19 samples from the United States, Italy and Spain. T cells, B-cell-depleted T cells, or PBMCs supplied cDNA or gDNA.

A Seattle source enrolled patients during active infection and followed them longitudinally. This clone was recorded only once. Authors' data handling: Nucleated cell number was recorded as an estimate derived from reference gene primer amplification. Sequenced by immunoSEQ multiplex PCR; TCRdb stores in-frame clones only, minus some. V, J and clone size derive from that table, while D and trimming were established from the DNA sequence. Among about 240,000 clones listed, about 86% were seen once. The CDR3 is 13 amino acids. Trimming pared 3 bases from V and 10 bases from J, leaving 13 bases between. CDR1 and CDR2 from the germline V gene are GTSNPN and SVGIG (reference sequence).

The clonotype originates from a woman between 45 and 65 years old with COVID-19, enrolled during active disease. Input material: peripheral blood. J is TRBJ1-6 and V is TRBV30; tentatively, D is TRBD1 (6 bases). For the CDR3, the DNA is TGTGCCTGGAGAACGGGGAGGGGGTCACCCCTCCACTTT. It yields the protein CAWRTGRGSPLHF.